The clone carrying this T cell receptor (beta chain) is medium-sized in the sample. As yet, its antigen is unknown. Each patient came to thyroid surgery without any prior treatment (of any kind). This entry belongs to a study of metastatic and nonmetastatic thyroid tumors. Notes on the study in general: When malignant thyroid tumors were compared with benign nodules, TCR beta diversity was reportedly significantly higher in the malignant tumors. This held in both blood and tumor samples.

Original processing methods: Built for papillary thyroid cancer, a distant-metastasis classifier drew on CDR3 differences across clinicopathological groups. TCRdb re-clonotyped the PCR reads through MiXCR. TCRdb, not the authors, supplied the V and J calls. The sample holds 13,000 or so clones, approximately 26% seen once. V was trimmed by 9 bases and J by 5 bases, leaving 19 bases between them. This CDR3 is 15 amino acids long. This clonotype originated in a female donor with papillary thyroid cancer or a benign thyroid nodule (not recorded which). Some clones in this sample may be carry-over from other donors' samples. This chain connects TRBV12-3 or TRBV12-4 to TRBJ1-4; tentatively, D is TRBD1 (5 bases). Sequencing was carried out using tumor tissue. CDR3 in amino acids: CASRPARALNEKLFF. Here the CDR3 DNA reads TGTGCCAGTCGTCCCGCCAGGGCCCTCAATGAAAAACTGTTTTTT.